This T cell receptor beta chain was captured in a study of blood T cell repertoires in COVID-19. As handled by the study authors: Estimated nucleated cell counts came from reference gene primer amplification. Repertoires were generated with immunoSEQ multiplex PCR, while TCRdb's copy carries only in-frame clones and drops some. Clone size and V and J calls were adopted from that table, with D and trimming inferred from the DNA. Of around 330,000 clones in the sample, about nine tenths were seen once. V gave up 1 base and J gave up 4 bases, with 13 bases separating them. This CDR3 is built from 15 residues. Germline CDR1 SEHNR, CDR2 FQNEAQ (reference sequence).

The source of this sequence is a woman under 30 who had recovered from COVID-19. Material for sequencing was PBMCs or T cells enriched from blood (not recorded which). The gene calls are TRBV7-9 and TRBJ1-1; D not certain. Written as DNA, the CDR3 is TGTGCCAGCAGCTTAGACGGAGGCGTACCCACTGAAGCTTTCTTT. Amino acid sequence: CASSLDGGVPTEAFF.